Listed below are T cell receptor beta chains from one sample, sequenced in a study of radiotherapy plus CTLA-4 blockade in lung cancer. Data came from immunoSEQ multiplex PCR; TCRdb stores just in-frame clones and leaves some out. Of more than 90,000 clones in the sample, 70% to 90% were seen once. Material: peripheral blood, obtained from a patient treated with radiotherapy plus ipilimumab. The receptors were gathered from a human donor with non-small cell lung cancer that progressed on radiotherapy plus ipilimumab. Both conserved end residues are part of each CDR3. Each record gives: CDR3 protein, CDR3 DNA, V gene, D gene, clone size, J gene. A D gene is named only where the DNA matches it firmly. Where a row states a size, it is once, few, many or the class of an expanded clone; other rows omit it.

cdr3_aa: CASSPGRQGGRTEAFF
cdr3_nt: TGTGCCAGCAGCCCAGGTAGACAGGGGGGGAGAACTGAAGCTTTCTTT
v_call: TRBV9
d_call: TRBD1
clone_size: -
j_call: TRBJ1-1

cdr3_aa: CASSLLLIGSNEQFF
cdr3_nt: TGTGCCAGCAGCTTACTCCTGATAGGCTCCAATGAGCAGTTCTTC
v_call: TRBV11-1
d_call: -
clone_size: -
j_call: TRBJ2-1

cdr3_aa: CASSLSGVAGNSGANVLTF
cdr3_nt: TGTGCCAGCAGTTTATCTGGGGTAGCGGGGAACTCTGGGGCCAACGTCCTGACTTTC
v_call: TRBV27
d_call: TRBD2
clone_size: -
j_call: TRBJ2-6

cdr3_aa: CASSLLGGAGTEAFF
cdr3_nt: TGTGCCAGCAGCCTCCTCGGAGGGGCGGGCACTGAAGCTTTCTTT
v_call: TRBV6-5
d_call: -
clone_size: -
j_call: TRBJ1-1

cdr3_aa: CASMGRITQSRANVLTF
cdr3_nt: TGTGCCAGCATGGGGCGCATCACACAAAGTCGGGCCAACGTCCTGACTTTC
v_call: TRBV5-8
d_call: -
clone_size: -
j_call: TRBJ2-6

cdr3_aa: CASSESGGGASHEQFF
cdr3_nt: TGCGCCAGCAGTGAAAGTGGAGGGGGGGCGTCCCATGAGCAGTTCTTC
v_call: TRBV10-1
d_call: -
clone_size: -
j_call: TRBJ2-1

cdr3_aa: CATSRDRGGTEAFF
cdr3_nt: TGTGCCACCAGCAGAGATCGGGGTGGCACTGAAGCTTTCTTT
v_call: TRBV15
d_call: -
clone_size: once
j_call: TRBJ1-1

cdr3_aa: CASSLERGDEQYF
cdr3_nt: TGTGCCAGCAGCTTAGAGAGAGGGGACGAGCAGTACTTC
v_call: TRBV7-8
d_call: -
clone_size: few
j_call: TRBJ2-7

cdr3_aa: CASSYGGSGADTQYF
cdr3_nt: TGTGCCAGCAGTTACGGTGGTAGCGGCGCAGATACGCAGTATTTT
v_call: TRBV6-5
d_call: -
clone_size: -
j_call: TRBJ2-3

cdr3_aa: CASSSGAGGQETQYF
cdr3_nt: TGTGCCAGCAGTTCAGGGGCTGGGGGTCAAGAGACCCAGTACTTC
v_call: TRBV7-6
d_call: -
clone_size: -
j_call: TRBJ2-5

cdr3_aa: CASSLAPGTYNEQFF
cdr3_nt: TGTGCCAGCAGCTTAGCCCCCGGGACCTACAATGAGCAGTTCTTC
v_call: TRBV7-2
d_call: -
clone_size: -
j_call: TRBJ2-1

cdr3_aa: CASSFTRDSGSYEQYF
cdr3_nt: TGTGCCAGCAGCTTTACCCGGGACAGTGGTTCCTACGAGCAGTACTTC
v_call: TRBV7-6
d_call: TRBD1
clone_size: -
j_call: TRBJ2-7

cdr3_aa: CASSATVNQPQHF
cdr3_nt: TGTGCCAGCAGCGCGACAGTAAATCAGCCCCAGCATTTT
v_call: TRBV6-1
d_call: -
clone_size: once
j_call: TRBJ1-5

cdr3_aa: CASNPGGGGYTF
cdr3_nt: TGTGCCAGCAACCCAGGGGGGGGTGGCTACACCTTC
v_call: TRBV6-1
d_call: TRBD1
clone_size: few
j_call: TRBJ1-2

cdr3_aa: CASSYGTLKLNEQFF
cdr3_nt: TGTGCCAGCAGCTACGGGACTCTCAAATTAAATGAGCAGTTCTTC
v_call: TRBV5-8
d_call: -
clone_size: -
j_call: TRBJ2-1

cdr3_aa: CASSLNPRSFDEQFF
cdr3_nt: TGTGCCAGCAGCTTAAACCCGCGTAGCTTCGATGAGCAGTTCTTC
v_call: TRBV7-3
d_call: -
clone_size: -
j_call: TRBJ2-1

cdr3_aa: CASSAQIGDTDTQYF
cdr3_nt: TGTGCCAGCAGCGCCCAGATCGGGGACACAGATACGCAGTATTTT
v_call: TRBV9
d_call: -
clone_size: once
j_call: TRBJ2-3

cdr3_aa: CASRKDMNTEAFF
cdr3_nt: TGTGCCAGCAGGAAGGACATGAACACTGAAGCTTTCTTT
v_call: TRBV2
d_call: -
clone_size: -
j_call: TRBJ1-1

cdr3_aa: CAGSPGAGGGLAAHNEQFF
cdr3_nt: TGTGCCGGCAGCCCCGGGGCAGGGGGCGGACTAGCAGCACACAATGAGCAGTTCTTC
v_call: TRBV5-6
d_call: -
clone_size: -
j_call: TRBJ2-1

cdr3_aa: CASSGSGRLTGELFF
cdr3_nt: TGTGCCAGCAGCGGCAGCGGGAGGCTCACCGGGGAGCTGTTTTTT
v_call: TRBV27
d_call: TRBD2
clone_size: -
j_call: TRBJ2-2

cdr3_aa: CSVGHYSYEQYF
cdr3_nt: TGCAGCGTGGGACATTACTCCTACGAGCAGTACTTC
v_call: TRBV29-1
d_call: -
clone_size: -
j_call: TRBJ2-7

cdr3_aa: CASSPAADNQPQHF
cdr3_nt: TGTGCCAGCTCACCAGCGGCGGACAATCAGCCCCAGCATTTT
v_call: TRBV18
d_call: -
clone_size: once
j_call: TRBJ1-5

cdr3_aa: CASSYSPGQNSYEQYF
cdr3_nt: TGTGCCAGCAGTTACTCACCGGGACAGAACTCCTACGAGCAGTACTTC
v_call: TRBV6-6
d_call: TRBD1
clone_size: -
j_call: TRBJ2-7

cdr3_aa: CASSKKGWTGHYGYTF
cdr3_nt: TGTGCCAGCAGCAAAAAGGGGTGGACAGGGCACTATGGCTACACCTTC
v_call: TRBV21-1
d_call: -
clone_size: -
j_call: TRBJ1-2

cdr3_aa: CASSVLDGGGELFF
cdr3_nt: TGTGCCAGCAGCGTTCTGGACGGGGGCGGGGAGCTGTTTTTT
v_call: TRBV7-9
d_call: -
clone_size: -
j_call: TRBJ2-2

cdr3_aa: CATSRRSGGLGGEKLFF
cdr3_nt: TGTGCCACCAGCAGACGTTCGGGGGGGCTGGGAGGTGAAAAACTGTTTTTT
v_call: TRBV15
d_call: -
clone_size: -
j_call: TRBJ1-4

cdr3_aa: CASSPGASGNTIYF
cdr3_nt: TGTGCCAGCAGCCCGGGGGCCTCTGGAAACACCATATATTTT
v_call: TRBV16
d_call: -
clone_size: -
j_call: TRBJ1-3

cdr3_aa: CASSLGQMNTEAFF
cdr3_nt: TGCGCCAGCAGCTTGGGACAGATGAACACTGAAGCTTTCTTT
v_call: TRBV5-1
d_call: -
clone_size: -
j_call: TRBJ1-1

cdr3_aa: CASSRPGAKRVEQYF
cdr3_nt: TGTGCCAGCAGCCGCCCGGGAGCGAAGAGGGTGGAGCAGTACTTC
v_call: TRBV6-5
d_call: -
clone_size: -
j_call: TRBJ2-7

cdr3_aa: CASSPRALQQFF
cdr3_nt: TGTGCCAGCTCACCAAGGGCCTTACAGCAGTTCTTC
v_call: TRBV18
d_call: -
clone_size: -
j_call: TRBJ2-1

cdr3_aa: CASRGTGGSAEAFF
cdr3_nt: TGTGCCAGCAGGGGGACAGGGGGGTCGGCTGAAGCTTTCTTT
v_call: TRBV2
d_call: TRBD1
clone_size: -
j_call: TRBJ1-1

cdr3_aa: CASSLTVTDTKNEQFF
cdr3_nt: TGTGCCAGCAGCTTAACAGTTACAGACACAAAAAATGAGCAGTTCTTC
v_call: TRBV7-3
d_call: -
clone_size: -
j_call: TRBJ2-1

cdr3_aa: CASRQTSGYTDTQYF
cdr3_nt: TGTGCCAGCAGACAGACTAGCGGATACACAGATACGCAGTATTTT
v_call: TRBV7-3
d_call: TRBD2
clone_size: -
j_call: TRBJ2-3

cdr3_aa: CGGGEGDTQYF
cdr3_nt: TGCGGGGGGGGCGAGGGAGATACGCAGTATTTT
v_call: TRBV20-1
d_call: -
clone_size: -
j_call: TRBJ2-3

cdr3_aa: CASSLAPSTDTQYF
cdr3_nt: TGTGCCAGCAGCTTAGCGCCTAGCACAGATACGCAGTATTTT
v_call: TRBV11-3
d_call: -
clone_size: -
j_call: TRBJ2-3

cdr3_aa: CASSAADRPNEKLFF
cdr3_nt: TGCGCCAGCAGCGCAGCGGACAGGCCAAATGAAAAACTGTTTTTT
v_call: TRBV5-1
d_call: TRBD1
clone_size: once
j_call: TRBJ1-4

cdr3_aa: CASSEERVIRYNSPLHF
cdr3_nt: TGTGCCAGCAGTGAAGAGCGCGTCATCCGGTATAATTCACCCCTCCACTTT
v_call: TRBV6-1
d_call: -
clone_size: -
j_call: TRBJ1-6

cdr3_aa: CASSLGLAGPRTDTQYF
cdr3_nt: TGTGCCAGCAGCTTGGGACTAGCGGGGCCCCGCACAGATACGCAGTATTTT
v_call: TRBV7-6
d_call: TRBD2
clone_size: -
j_call: TRBJ2-3

cdr3_aa: CASRRPGHGYEQYF
cdr3_nt: TGTGCCAGCAGGAGACCGGGACACGGCTACGAGCAGTACTTC
v_call: TRBV6-4
d_call: -
clone_size: few
j_call: TRBJ2-7

cdr3_aa: CASSADRGTEAFF
cdr3_nt: TGTGCCAGCTCAGCCGACAGGGGCACTGAAGCTTTCTTT
v_call: TRBV18
d_call: TRBD1
clone_size: -
j_call: TRBJ1-1

cdr3_aa: CASSYFRTAGELFF
cdr3_nt: TGTGCCAGCAGTTATTTCCGGACAGCCGGGGAGCTGTTTTTT
v_call: TRBV6-5
d_call: -
clone_size: -
j_call: TRBJ2-2

cdr3_aa: CASSRPPQPFMVQFF
cdr3_nt: TGTGCCAGCAGTCGTCCTCCCCAGCCTTTTATGGTGCAGTTCTTC
v_call: TRBV27
d_call: -
clone_size: -
j_call: TRBJ2-1

cdr3_aa: CATAPGPKREQYF
cdr3_nt: TGTGCCACTGCGCCGGGACCTAAGAGGGAACAGTACTTC
v_call: TRBV6-1
d_call: -
clone_size: -
j_call: TRBJ2-7

cdr3_aa: CASSGGFGQNTEAFF
cdr3_nt: TGCGCCAGCAGCGGTGGGTTCGGGCAGAACACTGAAGCTTTCTTT
v_call: TRBV5-1
d_call: -
clone_size: -
j_call: TRBJ1-1

cdr3_aa: CAISTTGQDNYGYTF
cdr3_nt: TGTGCCATCAGTACAACAGGACAAGATAACTATGGCTACACCTTC
v_call: TRBV10-3
d_call: -
clone_size: -
j_call: TRBJ1-2

cdr3_aa: CASSPTGLGAFF
cdr3_nt: TGTGCCAGCAGCCCCACGGGGTTGGGAGCTTTCTTT
v_call: TRBV6-6
d_call: -
clone_size: -
j_call: TRBJ1-1

cdr3_aa: CASSLRAGERQFF
cdr3_nt: TGTGCCAGCAGCTTACGCGCAGGGGAACGGCAGTTCTTC
v_call: TRBV7-8
d_call: -
clone_size: -
j_call: TRBJ2-1

cdr3_aa: CASSPSGAVIGGELFF
cdr3_nt: TGTGCCAGCTCACCATCAGGGGCCGTCATAGGCGGGGAGCTGTTTTTT
v_call: TRBV18
d_call: -
clone_size: -
j_call: TRBJ2-2

cdr3_aa: CASGPIYSGAGGRYTQYF
cdr3_nt: TGTGCCAGCGGCCCGATCTACTCAGGGGCGGGAGGGCGTTATACGCAGTATTTT
v_call: TRBV11-2
d_call: TRBD2
clone_size: -
j_call: TRBJ2-3

cdr3_aa: CASRRSAGELFF
cdr3_nt: TGTGCCAGCAGGAGAAGCGCCGGGGAGCTGTTTTTT
v_call: TRBV2
d_call: -
clone_size: -
j_call: TRBJ2-2

cdr3_aa: CASSVGYKAVTYEQYF
cdr3_nt: TGTGCCAGCAGCGTAGGGTATAAAGCGGTAACCTACGAGCAGTACTTC
v_call: TRBV9
d_call: -
clone_size: -
j_call: TRBJ2-7

cdr3_aa: CASSLGSGAGTNYGYTF
cdr3_nt: TGTGCCAGCAGCTTAGGAAGTGGAGCGGGCACTAACTATGGCTACACCTTC
v_call: TRBV11-3
d_call: -
clone_size: -
j_call: TRBJ1-2

cdr3_aa: CASSSERGQGPNEQFF
cdr3_nt: TGTGCCAGCAGCTCCGAAAGGGGACAGGGGCCCAATGAGCAGTTCTTC
v_call: TRBV13
d_call: TRBD1
clone_size: -
j_call: TRBJ2-1

cdr3_aa: CASSYDRAEQYF
cdr3_nt: TGTGCCAGCTCATACGACCGGGCCGAGCAGTACTTC
v_call: TRBV18
d_call: -
clone_size: -
j_call: TRBJ2-7

cdr3_aa: CASLGASSNQPQHF
cdr3_nt: TGTGCCAGCCTCGGCGCTTCGAGCAATCAGCCCCAGCATTTT
v_call: TRBV6-6
d_call: -
clone_size: few
j_call: TRBJ1-5

cdr3_aa: CASSELDTGELFF
cdr3_nt: TGTGCCAGCAGTGAGTTAGACACCGGGGAGCTGTTTTTT
v_call: TRBV6-1
d_call: -
clone_size: -
j_call: TRBJ2-2

cdr3_aa: CASSQSSYEQYF
cdr3_nt: TGTGCCAGCAGCCAAAGCTCCTACGAGCAGTACTTC
v_call: TRBV14
d_call: -
clone_size: -
j_call: TRBJ2-7

cdr3_aa: CASSQVGRGLYEQFF
cdr3_nt: TGTGCCAGCAGCCAAGTCGGCAGGGGGCTTTATGAGCAGTTCTTC
v_call: TRBV4-2
d_call: TRBD1
clone_size: -
j_call: TRBJ2-1

cdr3_aa: CASSPQSDGRGYEQYF
cdr3_nt: TGTGCCAGCTCACCACAATCGGACGGGAGAGGGTACGAGCAGTACTTC
v_call: TRBV18
d_call: -
clone_size: -
j_call: TRBJ2-7